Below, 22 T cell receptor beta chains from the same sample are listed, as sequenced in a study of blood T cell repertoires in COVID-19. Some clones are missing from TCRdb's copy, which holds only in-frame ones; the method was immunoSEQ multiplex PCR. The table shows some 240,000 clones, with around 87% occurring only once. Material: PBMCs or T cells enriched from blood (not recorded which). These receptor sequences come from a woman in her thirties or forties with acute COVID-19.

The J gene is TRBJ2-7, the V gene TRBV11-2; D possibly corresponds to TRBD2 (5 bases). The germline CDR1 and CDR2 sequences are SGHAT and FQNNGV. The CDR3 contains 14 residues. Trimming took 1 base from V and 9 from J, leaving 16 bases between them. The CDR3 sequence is CASSLASYLEAQYF. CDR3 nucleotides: TGTGCCAGCAGCTTAGCTAGCTACCTAGAGGCGCAGTACTTC.

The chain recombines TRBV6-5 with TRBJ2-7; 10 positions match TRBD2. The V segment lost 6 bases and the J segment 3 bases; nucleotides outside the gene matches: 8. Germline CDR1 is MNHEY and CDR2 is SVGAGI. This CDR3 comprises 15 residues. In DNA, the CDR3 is TGTGCCAGCAGGCCATATCTAGCGGGAGACTACGAGCAGTACTTC. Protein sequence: CASRPYLAGDYEQYF.

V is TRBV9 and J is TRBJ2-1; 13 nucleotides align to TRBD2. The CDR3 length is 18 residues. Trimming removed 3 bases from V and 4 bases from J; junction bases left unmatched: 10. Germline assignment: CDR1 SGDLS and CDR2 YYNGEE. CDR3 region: CASSATGLAGEGYNEQFF. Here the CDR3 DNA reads TGTGCCAGCAGCGCCACCGGACTAGCGGGAGAAGGGTACAATGAGCAGTTCTTC. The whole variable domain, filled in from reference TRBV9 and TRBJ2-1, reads DSGVTQTPKHLITATGQRVTLRCSPRSGDLSVYWYQQSLDQGLQFLIQYYNGEERAKGNILERFSAQQFPDLHSELNLSSLELGDSALYFCASSATGLAGEGYNEQFFGPGTRLTVL.

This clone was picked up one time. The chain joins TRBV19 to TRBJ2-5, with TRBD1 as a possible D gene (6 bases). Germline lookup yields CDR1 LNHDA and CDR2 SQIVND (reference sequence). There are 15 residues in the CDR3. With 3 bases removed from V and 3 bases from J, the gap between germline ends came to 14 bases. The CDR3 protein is CASSIGRGEEETQYF. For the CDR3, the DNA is TGTGCCAGTAGTATTGGCAGGGGAGAGGAAGAGACCCAGTACTTC.

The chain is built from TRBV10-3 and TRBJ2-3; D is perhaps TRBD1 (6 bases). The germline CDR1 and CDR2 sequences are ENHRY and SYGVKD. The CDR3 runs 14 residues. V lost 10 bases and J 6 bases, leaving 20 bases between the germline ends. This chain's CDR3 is CANAGTRSKDTQYF. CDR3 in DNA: TGTGCCAACGCCGGGACAAGGAGTAAGGATACGCAGTATTTT.

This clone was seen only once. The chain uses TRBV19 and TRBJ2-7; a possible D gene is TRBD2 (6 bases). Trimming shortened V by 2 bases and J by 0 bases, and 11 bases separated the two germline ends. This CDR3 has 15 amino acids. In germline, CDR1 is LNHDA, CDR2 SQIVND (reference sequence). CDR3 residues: CASSIKERASYEQYF. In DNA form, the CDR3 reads TGTGCCAGTAGTATAAAAGAGCGGGCCTCCTACGAGCAGTACTTC.

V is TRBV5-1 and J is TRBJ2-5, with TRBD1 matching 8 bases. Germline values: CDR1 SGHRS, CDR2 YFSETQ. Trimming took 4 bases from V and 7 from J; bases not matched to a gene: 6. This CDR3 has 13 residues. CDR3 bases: TGCGCCAGCAGCATGGACAGGGTAACGACCCAGTACTTC. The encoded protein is CASSMDRVTTQYF.

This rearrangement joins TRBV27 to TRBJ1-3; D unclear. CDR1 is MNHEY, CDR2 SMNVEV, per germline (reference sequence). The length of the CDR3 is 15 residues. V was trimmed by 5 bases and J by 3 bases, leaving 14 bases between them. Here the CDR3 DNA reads TGTGCCAGCAGTCCTAGAGGGCTTGTTGGAAACACCATATATTTT. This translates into CASSPRGLVGNTIYF.

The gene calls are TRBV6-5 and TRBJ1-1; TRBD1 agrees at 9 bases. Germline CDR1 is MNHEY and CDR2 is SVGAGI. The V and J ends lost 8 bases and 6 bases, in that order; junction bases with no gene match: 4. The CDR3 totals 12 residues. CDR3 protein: CASGDRVAEAFF. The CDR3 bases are TGTGCCAGCGGGGACAGGGTAGCTGAAGCTTTCTTT.

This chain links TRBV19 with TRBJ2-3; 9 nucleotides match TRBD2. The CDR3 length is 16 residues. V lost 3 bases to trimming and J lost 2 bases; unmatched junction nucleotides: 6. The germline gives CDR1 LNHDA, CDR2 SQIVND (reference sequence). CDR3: CASSMPLAGLTDTQYF. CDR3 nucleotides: TGTGCCAGTAGTATGCCTCTAGCGGGACTCACAGATACGCAGTATTTT.

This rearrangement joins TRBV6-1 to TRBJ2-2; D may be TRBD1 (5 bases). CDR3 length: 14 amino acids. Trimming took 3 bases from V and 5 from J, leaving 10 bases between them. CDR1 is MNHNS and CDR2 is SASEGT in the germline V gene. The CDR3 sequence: CASSDQGGTGELFF. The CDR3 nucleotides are TGTGCCAGCAGTGACCAGGGTGGGACCGGGGAGCTGTTTTTT.

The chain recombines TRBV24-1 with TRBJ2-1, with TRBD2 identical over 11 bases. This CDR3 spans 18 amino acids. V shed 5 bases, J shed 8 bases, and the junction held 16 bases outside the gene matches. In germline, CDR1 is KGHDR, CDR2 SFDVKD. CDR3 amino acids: CATSGRIGRLAGSDEQFF. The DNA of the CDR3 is TGTGCCACCAGTGGCCGAATAGGGAGACTAGCGGGATCGGATGAGCAGTTCTTC.

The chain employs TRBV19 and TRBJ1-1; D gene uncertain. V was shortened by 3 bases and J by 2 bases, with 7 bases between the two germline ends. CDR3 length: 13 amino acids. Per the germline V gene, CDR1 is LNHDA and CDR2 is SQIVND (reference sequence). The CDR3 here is CASSIGRNTEAFF. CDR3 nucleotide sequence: TGTGCCAGTAGTATTGGCAGAAACACTGAAGCTTTCTTT.

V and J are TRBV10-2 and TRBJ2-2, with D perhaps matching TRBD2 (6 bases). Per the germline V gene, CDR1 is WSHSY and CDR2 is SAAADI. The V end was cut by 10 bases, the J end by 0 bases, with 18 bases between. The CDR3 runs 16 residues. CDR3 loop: CATGPKAGSNTGELFF. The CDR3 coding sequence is TGCGCCACCGGACCCAAGGCGGGGTCGAACACCGGGGAGCTGTTTTTT.

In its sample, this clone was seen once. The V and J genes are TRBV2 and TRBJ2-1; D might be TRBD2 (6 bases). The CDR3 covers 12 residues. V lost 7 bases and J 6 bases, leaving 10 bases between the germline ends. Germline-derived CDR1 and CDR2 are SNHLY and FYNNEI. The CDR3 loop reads CASTVGGNEQFF. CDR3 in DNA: TGTGCCAGCACGGTGGGAGGCAATGAGCAGTTCTTC.

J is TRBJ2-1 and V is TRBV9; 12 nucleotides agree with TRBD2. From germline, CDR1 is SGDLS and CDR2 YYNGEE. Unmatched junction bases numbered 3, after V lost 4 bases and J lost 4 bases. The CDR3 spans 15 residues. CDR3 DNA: TGTGCCAGCAGCAGACTAGCGGGAGAATACAATGAGCAGTTCTTC. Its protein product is CASSRLAGEYNEQFF.

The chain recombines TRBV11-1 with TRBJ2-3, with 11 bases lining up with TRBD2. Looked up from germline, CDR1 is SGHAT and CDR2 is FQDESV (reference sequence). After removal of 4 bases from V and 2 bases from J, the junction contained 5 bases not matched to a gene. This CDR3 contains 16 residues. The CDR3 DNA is TGTGCCAGCAGCTCCGTAGCGGGAGGGTTCACAGATACGCAGTATTTT. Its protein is CASSSVAGGFTDTQYF. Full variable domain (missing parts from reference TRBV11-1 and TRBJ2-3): EAEVAQSPRYKITEKSQAVAFWCDPISGHATLYWYRQILGQGPELLVQFQDESVVDDSQLPKDRFSAERLKGVDSTLKIQPAELGDSAMYLCASSSVAGGFTDTQYFGPGTRLTVL.

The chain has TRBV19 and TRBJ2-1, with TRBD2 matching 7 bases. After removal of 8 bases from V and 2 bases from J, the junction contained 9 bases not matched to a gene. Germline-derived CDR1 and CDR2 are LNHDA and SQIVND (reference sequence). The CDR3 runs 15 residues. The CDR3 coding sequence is TGTGCCAGTGGTTCGAGCGGGATTCCCTACAATGAGCAGTTCTTC. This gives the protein CASGSSGIPYNEQFF.

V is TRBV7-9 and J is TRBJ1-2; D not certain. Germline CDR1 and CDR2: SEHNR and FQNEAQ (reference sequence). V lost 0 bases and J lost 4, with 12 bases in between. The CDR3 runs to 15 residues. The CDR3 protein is CASSLADITAYGYTF. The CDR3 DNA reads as TGTGCCAGCAGCTTAGCAGACATCACGGCCTATGGCTACACCTTC.

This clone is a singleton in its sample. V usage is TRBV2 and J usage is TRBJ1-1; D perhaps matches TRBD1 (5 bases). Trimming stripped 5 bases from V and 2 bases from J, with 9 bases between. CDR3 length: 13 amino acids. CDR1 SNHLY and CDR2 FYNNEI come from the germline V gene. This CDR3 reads CASSYQGNTEAFF. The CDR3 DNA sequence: TGTGCCAGCAGTTATCAGGGTAACACTGAAGCTTTCTTT.

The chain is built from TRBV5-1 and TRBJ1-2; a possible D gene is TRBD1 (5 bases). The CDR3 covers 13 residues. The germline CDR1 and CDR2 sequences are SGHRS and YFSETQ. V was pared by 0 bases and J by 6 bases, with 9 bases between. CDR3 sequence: CASSLGDRDGYTF. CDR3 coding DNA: TGCGCCAGCAGCTTGGGAGACAGAGATGGCTACACCTTC.

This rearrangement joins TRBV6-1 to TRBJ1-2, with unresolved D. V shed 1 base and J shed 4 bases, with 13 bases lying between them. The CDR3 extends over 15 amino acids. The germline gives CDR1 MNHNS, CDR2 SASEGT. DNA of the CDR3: TGTGCCAGCAGTGAAGGGGTATGGCAGGCCTATGGCTACACCTTC. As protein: CASSEGVWQAYGYTF.